One sample yielded the 4 T cell receptor beta chains listed below, sequenced in a study of blood T cells in healthy people across ages. Next came a second PCR, run for roughly 7 to 12 cycles, which used a sample-barcoded 5' primer along with a J-beta primer mix. TCRdb redid the calling of the 5' RACE reads with MiXCR, one entry per CDR3 protein. This repertoire shows hundreds of thousands of distinct CDR3 sequences, about 30% found once; its top ten account for around 16%. Sequenced material: blood. These receptors all stem from a woman of 80 years or more in good health.

In the case of this clonotype: A much more abundant neighbour one base away suggests this may be a read error. This sequence joins TRBV6-5 and TRBJ2-6; 7 positions match TRBD2. In germline, CDR1 is MNHEY, CDR2 SVGAGI. Trimming cost V 8 bases and J 4 bases; bases outside gene matches: 2. The CDR3 totals 13 residues. The CDR3 reads CASGGGGANVLTF. CDR3 nucleotide sequence: TGTGCCAGCGGGGGAGGGGGGGCCAACGTCCTGACTTTC.

The table lists this clonotype with many counts. The gene calls are TRBV6-5 and TRBJ2-7; 7 bases are shared with TRBD1. The V gene's germline CDR1 is MNHEY and CDR2 SVGAGI. J was trimmed by 0 bases and V by 7 bases; bases with no gene match: 3. This CDR3 region has 13 residues. CDR3 sequence reads: CASNRDSSYEQYF. DNA of the CDR3: TGTGCCAGCAACCGGGACAGCTCCTACGAGCAGTACTTC.

The chain uses TRBV20-1 and TRBJ2-3; D is uncertain. The germline gives CDR1 DFQATT, CDR2 SNEGSKA (reference sequence). V was trimmed by 4 bases and J by 6 bases, leaving 11 bases between them. CDR3 length: 12 amino acids. The CDR3 nucleotides are TGCAGTGCTATAATATTCCTGGATACGCAGTATTTT. It is translated as CSAIIFLDTQYF.

This clonotype came up many times. V is TRBV5-1 and J is TRBJ2-3, with 7 bases that match TRBD1. The length of the CDR3 is 14 residues. J gave up 2 bases and V 4 bases, and 4 bases lay outside the gene matches. The V gene's germline CDR1 is SGHRS and CDR2 YFSETQ. The CDR3 nucleotides are TGCGCCAGCAGCCCGACAGGGCCCACAGATACGCAGTATTTT. This encodes CASSPTGPTDTQYF.